Listed below are T cell receptor beta chains from one sample, sequenced in a study of blood T cell repertoires in COVID-19. Profiled with immunoSEQ multiplex PCR; TCRdb holds only in-frame clones, not every one. The sample lists about 50,000 clones, approximately 88% occurring once. The sequencing sample was made of peripheral blood. The receptors derive from a human donor in a cohort sampled during active COVID-19. CDR3s include the opening cysteine and the closing phenylalanine or tryptophan. The D gene is left open where the match is weak. Size values are once, few and many counts, or a class for expanded clones, and some rows have none.

NA	TRBV5-4	NA	TRBJ2-7	TGTGCCAGCAGCTTGGGTGGAGGGTCCCCTACCTACGAGCAGTACTTC	CASSLGGGSPTYEQYF
NA	TRBV3-1/TRBV3-2	NA	TRBJ2-3	TGTGCCAGCAGCCAAGAACGAGGTCTCAATACGCAGTATTTT	CASSQERGLNTQYF
NA	TRBV19	NA	TRBJ2-2	TGTGCCAGTAGTATGGTTATGGGTGACGGGGGCACCGGGGAGCTGTTTTTT	CASSMVMGDGGTGELFF
NA	TRBV6-5	NA	TRBJ1-5	TGTGCCAGCAGCCTACAGGGATTCAATCAGCCCCAGCATTTT	CASSLQGFNQPQHF
NA	TRBV5-4	NA	TRBJ1-2	TGTGCCAGCAGCTTGTTCAATTTTAACTATGGCTACACCTTC	CASSLFNFNYGYTF
NA	TRBV5-4	NA	TRBJ1-2	TGTGCCAGCAGCCCTGGACAGCCGATTTACACCTTC	CASSPGQPIYTF
TRBD2	TRBV11-3	NA	TRBJ2-3	TGTGCCAGCAGCTCTGGACTAGCGGGGGGGGTGGTGGATACGCAGTATTTT	CASSSGLAGGVVDTQYF
NA	TRBV29-1	NA	TRBJ2-1	TGCAGCGTTGCGTACAGTGGGTACAATGAGCAGTTCTTC	CSVAYSGYNEQFF
NA	TRBV25-1	NA	TRBJ2-1	TGTGCCAGCAGTCCCTATGCCGGGGTCTACAATGAGCAGTTCTTC	CASSPYAGVYNEQFF
NA	TRBV28	NA	TRBJ1-1	TGTGCCAGCACGCCGTGGCAGGAGGGCACTGAAGCTTTCTTT	CASTPWQEGTEAFF
TRBD1	TRBV7-2	NA	TRBJ1-1	TGTGCCAGCAGCTTCAGACAGGGCTGGAACACTGAAGCTTTCTTT	CASSFRQGWNTEAFF
TRBD1	TRBV9	NA	TRBJ1-1	TGTGCCAGCAGCGTAGAGGGACAGGGGCGCACTGAAGCTTTCTTT	CASSVEGQGRTEAFF
TRBD1	TRBV30	NA	TRBJ2-7	TGTGCCTGGAGACAACAGGGGGCGAATCTCGAGCAGTACTTC	CAWRQQGANLEQYF
NA	TRBV6-6	NA	TRBJ2-6	TGTGCCAGCAGCTATATAAGGCCGGGACACCCTTTGTCTGGGGCCAACGTCCTGACTTTC	CASSYIRPGHPLSGANVLTF
NA	TRBV21-1	NA	TRBJ2-4	TGTGCCAGCAGCCTCCCGGGGGGAGGAAACATTCAGTACTTC	CASSLPGGGNIQYF
NA	TRBV6-2/TRBV6-3	NA	TRBJ2-7	TGTGCCAGCAGCCCGGACTCGGTCTGGAACGAGCAGTACTTC	CASSPDSVWNEQYF
NA	TRBV25-1	few	TRBJ2-3	TGTGCCAGCAGACCCGACAGGTTAAGCACAGATACGCAGTATTTT	CASRPDRLSTDTQYF